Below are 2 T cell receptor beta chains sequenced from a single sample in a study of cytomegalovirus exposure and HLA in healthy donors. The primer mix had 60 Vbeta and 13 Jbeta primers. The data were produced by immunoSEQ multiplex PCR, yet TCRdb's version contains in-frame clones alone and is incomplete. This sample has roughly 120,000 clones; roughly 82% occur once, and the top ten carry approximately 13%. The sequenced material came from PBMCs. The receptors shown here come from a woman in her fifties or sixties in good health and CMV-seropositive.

The CDR3 DNA sequence: TGTGCCAGCAGCCCCGGGACAGGGCGTACTAACTATGGCTACACCTTC. It specifies CASSPGTGRTNYGYTF. The V call is TRBV5-8, the J call TRBJ1-2; TRBD1 matches at 9 bases. The germline V gene encodes CDR1 SGHTS and CDR2 YDEGEE. The CDR3 runs to 16 residues. J was trimmed by 0 bases and V by 4 bases; bases with no gene match: 7. Using reference TRBV5-8 and TRBJ1-2 for the parts outside the CDR3, the full variable domain is EAGVTQSPTHLIKTRGQQATLRCSPISGHTSVYWYQQALGLGLQFLLWYDEGEERNRGNFPPRFSGRQFPNYSSELNVNALELEDSALYLCASSPGTGRTNYGYTFGSGTRLTVV.

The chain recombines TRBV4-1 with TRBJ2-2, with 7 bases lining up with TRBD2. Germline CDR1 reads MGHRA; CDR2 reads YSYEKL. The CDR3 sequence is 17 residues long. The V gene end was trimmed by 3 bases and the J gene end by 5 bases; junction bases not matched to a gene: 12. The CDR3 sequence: CASSHPRPSGETGELFF. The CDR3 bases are TGCGCCAGCAGCCACCCCCGCCCCAGCGGGGAGACCGGGGAGCTGTTTTTT.